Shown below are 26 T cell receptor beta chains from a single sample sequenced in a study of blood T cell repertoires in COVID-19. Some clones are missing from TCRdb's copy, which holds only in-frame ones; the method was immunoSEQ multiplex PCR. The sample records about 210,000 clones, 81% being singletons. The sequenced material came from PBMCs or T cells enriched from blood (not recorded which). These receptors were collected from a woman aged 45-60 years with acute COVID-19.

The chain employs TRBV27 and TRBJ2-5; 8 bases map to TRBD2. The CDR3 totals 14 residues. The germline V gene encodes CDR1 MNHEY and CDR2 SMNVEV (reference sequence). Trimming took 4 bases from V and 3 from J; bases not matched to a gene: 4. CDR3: CASSSRGEKETQYF. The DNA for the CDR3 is TGTGCCAGCAGTTCGCGGGGGGAGAAAGAGACCCAGTACTTC.

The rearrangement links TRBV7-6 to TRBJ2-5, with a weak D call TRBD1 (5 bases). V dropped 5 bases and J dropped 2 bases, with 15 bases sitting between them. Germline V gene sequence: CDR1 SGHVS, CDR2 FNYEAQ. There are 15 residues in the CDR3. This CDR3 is CASSRFLGQQETQYF. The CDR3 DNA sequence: TGTGCCAGCAGCCGCTTTTTGGGGCAGCAAGAGACCCAGTACTTC.

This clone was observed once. The CDR3 coding sequence is TGCGCCAGCAGCAACACCGGCGACAGGTCCTCTGAAAAACTGTTTTTT. Translation: CASSNTGDRSSEKLFF. The chain carries TRBV5-1 and TRBJ1-4; tentatively, D is TRBD1 (6 bases). Trimming removed 4 bases at V and 7 bases at J, with 20 bases between. Germline CDR1 reads SGHRS; CDR2 reads YFSETQ. The CDR3 length is 16 residues. Full variable domain (outside the CDR3, taken from reference TRBV5-1 and TRBJ1-4): KAGVTQTPRYLIKTRGQQVTLSCSPISGHRSVSWYQQTPGQGLQFLFEYFSETQRNKGNFPGRFSGRQFSNSRSEMNVSTLELGDSALYLCASSNTGDRSSEKLFFGSGTQLSVL.

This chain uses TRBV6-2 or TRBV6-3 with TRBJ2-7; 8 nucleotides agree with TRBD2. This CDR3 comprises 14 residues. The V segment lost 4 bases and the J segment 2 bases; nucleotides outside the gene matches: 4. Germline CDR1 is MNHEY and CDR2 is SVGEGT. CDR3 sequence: CASSSRGGPYEQYF. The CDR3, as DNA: TGTGCCAGCAGTTCCCGCGGGGGGCCCTACGAGCAGTACTTC.

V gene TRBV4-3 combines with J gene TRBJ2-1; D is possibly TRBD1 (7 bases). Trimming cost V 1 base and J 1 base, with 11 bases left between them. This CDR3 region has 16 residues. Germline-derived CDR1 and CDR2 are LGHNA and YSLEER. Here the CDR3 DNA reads TGCGCCAGCAGCCAAGCGCAGGGGGGATCCTACAATGAGCAGTTCTTC. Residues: CASSQAQGGSYNEQFF.

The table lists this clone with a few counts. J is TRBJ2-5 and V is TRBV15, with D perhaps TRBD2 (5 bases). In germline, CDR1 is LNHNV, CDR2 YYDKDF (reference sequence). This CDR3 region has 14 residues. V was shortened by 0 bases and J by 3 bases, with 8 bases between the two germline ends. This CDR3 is CATSRDHGEETQYF. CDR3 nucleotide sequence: TGTGCCACCAGCAGAGATCACGGGGAAGAGACCCAGTACTTC.

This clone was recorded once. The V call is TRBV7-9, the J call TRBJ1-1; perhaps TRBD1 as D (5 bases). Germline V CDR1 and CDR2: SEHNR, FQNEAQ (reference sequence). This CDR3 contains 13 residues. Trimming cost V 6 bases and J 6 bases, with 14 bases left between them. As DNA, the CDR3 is TGTGCCAGCAGTTCGGGGGGAGGTGCTGAAGCTTTCTTT. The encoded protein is CASSSGGGAEAFF.

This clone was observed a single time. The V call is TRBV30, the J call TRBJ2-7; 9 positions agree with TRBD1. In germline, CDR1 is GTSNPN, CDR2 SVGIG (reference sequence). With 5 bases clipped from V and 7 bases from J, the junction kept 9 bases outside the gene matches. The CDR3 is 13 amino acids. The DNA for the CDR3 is TGTGCCTGGGCCGGGACAGGGATTAGGGAGCAGTACTTC. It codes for CAWAGTGIREQYF.

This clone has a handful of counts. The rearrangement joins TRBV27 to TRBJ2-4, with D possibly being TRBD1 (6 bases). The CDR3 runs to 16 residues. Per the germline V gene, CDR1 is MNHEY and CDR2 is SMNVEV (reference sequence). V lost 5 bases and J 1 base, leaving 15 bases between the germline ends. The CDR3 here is CASSDSKQGAKNIQYF. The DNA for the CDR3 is TGTGCCAGCAGTGACTCTAAACAGGGCGCCAAAAACATTCAGTACTTC.

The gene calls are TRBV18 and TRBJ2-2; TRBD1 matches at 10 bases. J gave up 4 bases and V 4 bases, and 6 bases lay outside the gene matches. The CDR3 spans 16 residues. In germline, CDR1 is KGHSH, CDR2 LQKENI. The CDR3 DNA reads TGTGCCAGCTCACTCCGGGACAGGGGTGTCACCGGGGAGCTGTTTTTT. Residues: CASSLRDRGVTGELFF.

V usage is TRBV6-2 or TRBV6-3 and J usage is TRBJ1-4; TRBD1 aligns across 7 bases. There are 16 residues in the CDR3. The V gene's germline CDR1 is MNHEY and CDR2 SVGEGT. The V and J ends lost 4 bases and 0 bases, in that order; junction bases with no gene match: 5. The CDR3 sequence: CASSWRGTATNEKLFF. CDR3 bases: TGTGCCAGCAGTTGGCGAGGGACAGCAACTAATGAAAAACTGTTTTTT.

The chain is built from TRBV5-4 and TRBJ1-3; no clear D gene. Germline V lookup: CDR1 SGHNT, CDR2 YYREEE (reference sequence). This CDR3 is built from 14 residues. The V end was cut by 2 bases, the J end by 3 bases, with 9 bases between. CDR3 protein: CASSFGGIGNTIYF. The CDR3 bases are TGTGCCAGCAGCTTCGGCGGTATTGGAAACACCATATATTTT.

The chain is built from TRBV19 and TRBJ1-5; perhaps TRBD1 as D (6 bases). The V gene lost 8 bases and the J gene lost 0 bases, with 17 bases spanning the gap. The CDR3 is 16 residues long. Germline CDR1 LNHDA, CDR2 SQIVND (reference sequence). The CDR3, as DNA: TGTGCCAGTCTTCCCGCCGGGACATATAGCAATCAGCCCCAGCATTTT. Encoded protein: CASLPAGTYSNQPQHF.

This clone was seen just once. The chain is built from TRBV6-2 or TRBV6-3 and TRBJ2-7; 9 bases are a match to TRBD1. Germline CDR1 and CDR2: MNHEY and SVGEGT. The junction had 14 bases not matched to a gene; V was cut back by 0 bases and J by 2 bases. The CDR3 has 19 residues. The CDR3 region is CASSYSTGRQGVRPYEQYF. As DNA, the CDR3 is TGTGCCAGCAGTTACTCCACCGGACGACAGGGGGTAAGGCCCTACGAGCAGTACTTC.

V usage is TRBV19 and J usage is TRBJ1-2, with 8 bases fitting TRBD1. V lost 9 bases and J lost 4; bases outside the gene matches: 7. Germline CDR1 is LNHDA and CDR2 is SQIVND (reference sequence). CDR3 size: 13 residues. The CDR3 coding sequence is TGTGCCAGCCGACAGGGGCATAGCTATGGCTACACCTTC. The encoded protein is CASRQGHSYGYTF.

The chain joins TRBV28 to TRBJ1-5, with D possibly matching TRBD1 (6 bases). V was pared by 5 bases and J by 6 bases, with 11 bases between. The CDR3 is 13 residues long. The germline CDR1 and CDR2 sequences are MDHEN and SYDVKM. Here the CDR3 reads CASSDYRAQPQHF. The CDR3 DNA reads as TGTGCCAGCAGTGATTACAGGGCTCAGCCCCAGCATTTT. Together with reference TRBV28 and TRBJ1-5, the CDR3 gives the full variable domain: DVKVTQSSRYLVKRTGEKVFLECVQDMDHENMFWYRQDPGLGLRLIYFSYDVKMKEKGDIPEGYSVSREKKERFSLILESASTNQTSMYLCASSDYRAQPQHFGDGTRLSIL.

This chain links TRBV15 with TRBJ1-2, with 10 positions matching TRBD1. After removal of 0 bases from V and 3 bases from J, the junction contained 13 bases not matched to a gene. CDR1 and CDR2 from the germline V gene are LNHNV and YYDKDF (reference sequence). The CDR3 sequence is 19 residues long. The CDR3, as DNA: TGTGCCACCAGCAGAGACGCACCCGACAGGGGGCGCCTCTACTATGGCTACACCTTC. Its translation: CATSRDAPDRGRLYYGYTF.

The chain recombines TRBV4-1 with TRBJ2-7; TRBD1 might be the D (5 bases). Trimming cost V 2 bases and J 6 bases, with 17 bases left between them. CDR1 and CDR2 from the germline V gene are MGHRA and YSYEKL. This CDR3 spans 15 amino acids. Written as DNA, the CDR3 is TGCGCCAGCAGCCAAAGGGGTGGGGTTTTCCCCGAGCAGTACTTC. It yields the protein CASSQRGGVFPEQYF.

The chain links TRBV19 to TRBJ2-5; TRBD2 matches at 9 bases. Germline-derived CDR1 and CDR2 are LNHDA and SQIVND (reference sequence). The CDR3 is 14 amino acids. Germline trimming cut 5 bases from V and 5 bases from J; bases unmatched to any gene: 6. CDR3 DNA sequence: TGTGCCAGTAGTGGCGGGGGGGCCTCGGAGACCCAGTACTTC. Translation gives CASSGGGASETQYF.

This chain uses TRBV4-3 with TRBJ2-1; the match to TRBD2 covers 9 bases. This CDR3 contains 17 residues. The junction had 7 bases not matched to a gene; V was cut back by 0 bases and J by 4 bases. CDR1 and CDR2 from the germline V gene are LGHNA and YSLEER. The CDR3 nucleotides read TGCGCCAGCAGCCAAGATCTGTCTAGCGGGAATTACAATGAGCAGTTCTTC. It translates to CASSQDLSSGNYNEQFF.

The DNA for the CDR3 is TGTGCCAGCAGCCACCCCGGGGTAGCGGGAGACTTAAGCGAGCAGTACTTC. Translated, it gives CASSHPGVAGDLSEQYF. The V gene is TRBV14, the J gene TRBJ2-7, with 9 bases aligning to TRBD2. V shed 3 bases, J shed 6 bases, and the junction held 15 bases outside the gene matches. The CDR3 runs to 17 residues. The germline gives CDR1 SGHDN, CDR2 FVKESK.

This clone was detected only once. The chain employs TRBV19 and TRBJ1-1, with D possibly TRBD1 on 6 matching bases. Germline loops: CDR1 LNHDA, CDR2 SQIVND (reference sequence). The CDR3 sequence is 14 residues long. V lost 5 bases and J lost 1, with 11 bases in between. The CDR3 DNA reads TGTGCCAGTAGTGGCCGGGACACGAACACTGAAGCTTTCTTT. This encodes CASSGRDTNTEAFF.

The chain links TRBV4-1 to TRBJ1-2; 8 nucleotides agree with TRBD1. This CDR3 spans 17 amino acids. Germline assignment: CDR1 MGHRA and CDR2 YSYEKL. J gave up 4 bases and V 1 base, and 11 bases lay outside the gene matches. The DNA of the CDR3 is TGCGCCAGCAGCCAAGTATTAGACAGGGGAAGACCCTATGGCTACACCTTC. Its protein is CASSQVLDRGRPYGYTF.

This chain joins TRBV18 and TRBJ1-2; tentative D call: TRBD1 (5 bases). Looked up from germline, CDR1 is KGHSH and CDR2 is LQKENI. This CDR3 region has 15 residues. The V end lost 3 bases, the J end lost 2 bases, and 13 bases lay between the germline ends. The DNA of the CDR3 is TGTGCCAGCTCACCTTCCCCCGCAGGGAACTATGGCTACACCTTC. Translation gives CASSPSPAGNYGYTF.

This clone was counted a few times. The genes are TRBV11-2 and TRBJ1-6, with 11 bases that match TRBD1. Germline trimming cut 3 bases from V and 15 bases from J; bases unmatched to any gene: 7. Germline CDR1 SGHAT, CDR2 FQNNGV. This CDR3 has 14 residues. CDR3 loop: CASSFGTGGALLHF. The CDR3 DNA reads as TGTGCCAGCAGCTTTGGGACAGGGGGGGCTCTCCTCCACTTT. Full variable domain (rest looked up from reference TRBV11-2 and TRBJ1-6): EAGVAQSPRYKIIEKRQSVAFWCNPISGHATLYWYQQILGQGPKLLIQFQNNGVVDDSQLPKDRFSAERLKGVDSTLKIQPAKLEDSAVYLCASSFGTGGALLHFGNGTRLTVT.

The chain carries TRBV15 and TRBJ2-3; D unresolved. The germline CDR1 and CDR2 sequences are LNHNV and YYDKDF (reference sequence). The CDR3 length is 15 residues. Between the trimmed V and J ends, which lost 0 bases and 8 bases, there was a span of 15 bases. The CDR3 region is CATSRDTSSLSTQYF. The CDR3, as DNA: TGTGCCACCAGCAGAGATACGTCTTCACTGTCTACGCAGTATTTT.